The 9 T cell receptor beta chains presented below share a single source sample, sequenced in a study of T-cell reconstitution after alpha-beta-depleted transplantation in children listed by TCRdb under 2016. The treatment or condition label here, explained by the study, means: allogeneic hematopoietic cell transplantation with graft depleted of TCRalphabeta T cells and CD19 B cells. Libraries were built with PCR. Sequenced using an Illumina HiSeq 2500. To normalize quantification of the TCRbeta repertoire, the TCR libraries were built with molecular barcoding that relied on unique molecular identifiers. The public sequencing data were trimmed at Q25 with fastp and processed into clonotypes with MiXCR by TCRdb, which kept only in-frame beta chains. Rows are combined by CDR3 protein, so each entry shows the most common genes and DNA. Across this sample there are about 980,000 distinct CDR3 sequences, with around 30% seen only once. 28% of the sample is taken by the ten largest.

Sample: PBMCs, mostly from graft donor cells, taken 360 days after TCRalphabeta/CD19-depleted stem cell transplant. These receptors originate from a boy under two years old who had a stem cell transplant for SCID, so the T cells may come from the graft donor.

A few counts support this clonotype. The rearrangement joins TRBV7-2 to TRBJ2-5; 12 bases map to TRBD2. The length of the CDR3 is 16 residues. CDR1 and CDR2 (germline): SGHTA, FQGNSA. The trim removed 3 bases at V and 1 base at J, leaving 3 bases unmatched. This CDR3 is CASSFLAGGSQETQYF. The CDR3, as DNA: TGTGCCAGCAGCTTCCTAGCGGGGGGGTCCCAAGAGACCCAGTACTTC. The variable domain in full, with the rest retrieved from reference TRBV7-2 and TRBJ2-5, is GAGVSQSPSNKVTEKGKDVELRCDPISGHTALYWYRQSLGQGLEFLIYFQGNSAPDKSGLPSDRFSAERTGGSVSTLTIQRTQQEDSAVYLCASSFLAGGSQETQYFGPGTRLLVL.

DNA of the CDR3: TGTGCCAGCAGTTATCCGACGGATAGGACAGCTAACTATGGCTACACCTTC. Encoded protein: CASSYPTDRTANYGYTF. The chain joins TRBV6-2 or TRBV6-3 to TRBJ1-2, with D perhaps TRBD1 (6 bases). Deletions cut 3 bases from V and 0 bases from J, with 17 bases between. There are 17 residues in the CDR3. Per germline, CDR1 MNHEY and CDR2 SVGEGT.

The chain has TRBV11-2 and TRBJ1-2; 7 bases align to TRBD1. CDR1 is SGHAT, CDR2 FQNNGV, per germline. This CDR3 has 14 residues. The J segment lost 7 bases and the V segment lost 5 bases, leaving 10 bases of the junction unmatched. The DNA for the CDR3 is TGTGCCAGCAGCCCCGATGCGGCAGGGGGTGGCTACACCTTC. Residues: CASSPDAAGGGYTF.

This clonotype has a handful of counts. This chain links TRBV10-3 with TRBJ1-1, with a tentative D call TRBD1 (6 bases). CDR1 is ENHRY and CDR2 is SYGVKD in the germline V gene. The CDR3 is 15 amino acids. V was clipped by 5 bases and J by 1 base, with 14 bases between them. The CDR3 spells CAISTKGHPNTEAFF. CDR3 nucleotide sequence: TGTGCCATCAGTACGAAGGGACACCCGAACACTGAAGCTTTCTTT.

This clonotype came up many times. The chain couples TRBV20-1 to TRBJ2-3; a weak D match, TRBD2 (5 bases). Looked up from germline, CDR1 is DFQATT and CDR2 is SNEGSKA (reference sequence). The V end was cut by 6 bases, the J end by 2 bases, with 12 bases between. The CDR3 loop spans 13 amino acids. CDR3 protein: CSADQRSTDTQYF. The DNA of the CDR3 is TGCAGTGCCGACCAGCGGTCCACAGATACGCAGTATTTT.

This chain connects TRBV10-2 to TRBJ2-7, with 7 bases that match TRBD2. In germline, CDR1 is WSHSY, CDR2 SAAADI. The V segment lost 0 bases and the J segment 3 bases; nucleotides outside the gene matches: 8. The CDR3 is 16 residues long. For the CDR3, the DNA is TGCGCCAGCAGTGAGTCGTTGGGTCAGCGGGGCTACGAGCAGTACTTC. Translating gives CASSESLGQRGYEQYF.

This clonotype occurred a few times. The chain links TRBV5-1 to TRBJ1-2, with TRBD1 identical over 8 bases. Germline V CDR1 and CDR2: SGHRS, YFSETQ. The V segment lost 4 bases and the J segment 6 bases; nucleotides outside the gene matches: 8. The length of the CDR3 is 14 residues. The CDR3 spells CASSLTGDIDGYTF. The CDR3 DNA reads TGCGCCAGCAGCCTGACAGGGGATATAGATGGCTACACCTTC.

The V gene is TRBV7-3, the J gene TRBJ2-3; TRBD2 matches 12 bases. Germline V gene data show CDR1 as SGHTA and CDR2 as FQGTGA. The CDR3 totals 15 residues. Trimming removed 4 bases from V and 5 bases from J; junction bases left unmatched: 4. The CDR3 sequence: CASSSSGGAGDTQYF. CDR3 sequence (DNA): TGTGCCAGCAGCTCTAGCGGGGGGGCCGGAGATACGCAGTATTTT. The full variable domain, completed using reference TRBV7-3 and TRBJ2-3, is GAGVSQTPSNKVTEKGKYVELRCDPISGHTALYWYRQSLGQGPEFLIYFQGTGAADDSGLPNDRFFAVRPEGSVSTLKIQRTERGDSAVYLCASSSSGGAGDTQYFGPGTRLTVL.

This clonotype showed up just a few times. This chain joins TRBV15 and TRBJ2-7, with TRBD1 as a possible D gene (6 bases). Germline V lookup: CDR1 LNHNV, CDR2 YYDKDF (reference sequence). The V gene lost 0 bases and the J gene lost 2 bases, with 17 bases spanning the gap. This CDR3 is built from 17 residues. The CDR3 protein is CATSRDLGTGTTYEQYF. The CDR3, as DNA: TGTGCCACCAGCAGAGACCTAGGAACTGGGACAACCTACGAGCAGTACTTC. The full variable domain, with the rest looked up from reference TRBV15 and TRBJ2-7, is DAMVIQNPRYQVTQFGKPVTLSCSQTLNHNVMYWYQQKSSQAPKLLFHYYDKDFNNEADTPDNFQSRRPNTSFCFLDIRSPGLGDTAMYLCATSRDLGTGTTYEQYFGPGTRLTVT.